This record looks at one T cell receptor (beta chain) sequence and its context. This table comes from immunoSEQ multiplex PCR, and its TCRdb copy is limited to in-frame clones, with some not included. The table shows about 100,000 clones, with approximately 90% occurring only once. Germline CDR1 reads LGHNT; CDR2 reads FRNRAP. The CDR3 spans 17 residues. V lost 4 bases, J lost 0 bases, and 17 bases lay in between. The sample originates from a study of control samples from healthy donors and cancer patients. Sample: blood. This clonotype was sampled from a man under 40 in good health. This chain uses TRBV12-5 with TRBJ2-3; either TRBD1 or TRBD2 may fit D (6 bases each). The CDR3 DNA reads TGTGCTAGTGGTTCGCTATTAGGGGGGATTAGCACAGATACGCAGTATTTT. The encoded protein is CASGSLLGGISTDTQYF.